This T cell receptor (beta chain) was found in a study of OX40 agonist ivuxolimab in advanced cancers. The repertoire was sequenced with immunoSEQ multiplex PCR; TCRdb's copy has only in-frame clones and lacks some. The sample lists almost 85,000 clones, 89% occurring once. CDR3 size: 15 residues. CDR1 and CDR2 (germline): MDHEN, SYDVKM. Trimming took 2 bases from V and 0 from J, leaving 11 bases between them. This specimen consisted of CD4+ or CD8+ T cells sorted from blood, obtained in a trial of the OX40 agonist ivuxolimab. The J gene is TRBJ2-7, the V gene TRBV28; D gene ambiguous. The TCR sequence derives from an adult with an advanced solid tumor such as melanoma, head and neck, liver or kidney cancer. CDR3 residues: CASSLEAFSSYEQYF. The CDR3 coding sequence is TGTGCCAGCAGTTTAGAGGCGTTTAGCTCCTACGAGCAGTACTTC.